Below are 23 T cell receptor beta chains sequenced from a single sample in a study of blood T cell repertoires in COVID-19. Generated by immunoSEQ multiplex PCR, the TCRdb table keeps only in-frame clones and is missing some. The data contain some 120,000 clones, roughly 72% of them singletons. The sequenced material came from peripheral blood. The source of these receptors is a man aged 80 or over with COVID-19, enrolled during active disease.

This clone was seen more than once but under ten times. The same CDR3 can be traced to other DNA sequences in this sample. The chain has TRBV29-1 and TRBJ2-1; 9 nucleotides agree with TRBD1. Trimming at V came to 1 base and at J to 3 bases, leaving 1 base not matched to a gene. Germline V CDR1 and CDR2: SQVTM, ANQGSEA. This CDR3 spans 14 amino acids. In nucleotides, the CDR3 is TGCAGCGTTGAAGGGGACAGGGTCTACAATGAGCAGTTCTTC. This codes for CSVEGDRVYNEQFF.

This chain links TRBV7-6 with TRBJ2-7, with 7 bases aligning to TRBD1. This CDR3 region has 15 residues. Germline assignment: CDR1 SGHVS and CDR2 FNYEAQ. The J segment lost 0 bases and the V segment lost 5 bases, leaving 7 bases of the junction unmatched. This CDR3 is CASSVAGGSSYEQYF. Here the CDR3 DNA reads TGTGCCAGCAGCGTGGCAGGGGGTTCCTCCTACGAGCAGTACTTC. Based on the CDR3 plus reference TRBV7-6 and TRBJ2-7, the full variable domain is GAGVSQSPRYKVTKRGQDVALRCDPISGHVSLYWYRQALGQGPEFLTYFNYEAQQDKSGLPNDRFSAERPEGSISTLTIQRTEQRDSAMYRCASSVAGGSSYEQYFGPGTRLTVT.

This rearrangement joins TRBV5-5 to TRBJ2-7, with a possible D match to TRBD1 (6 bases). CDR1 is SGHKS and CDR2 is YYEKEE in the germline V gene (reference sequence). The V end was cut by 4 bases, the J end by 1 base, with 12 bases between. CDR3 length: 14 residues. CDR3 sequence (DNA): TGTGCCAGCAGCCTCCGACAGGAGTCCTACGAGCAGTACTTC. This gives the protein CASSLRQESYEQYF.

This clone was observed a handful of times. V usage is TRBV2 and J usage is TRBJ1-1; the match to TRBD1 covers 8 bases. Trimming took 6 bases from V and 2 from J; bases not matched to a gene: 5. The CDR3 is 14 amino acids. Germline V gene sequence: CDR1 SNHLY, CDR2 FYNNEI. The CDR3 reads CASRTGEGNTEAFF. The CDR3 bases are TGTGCCAGCAGGACAGGGGAGGGTAACACTGAAGCTTTCTTT.

The CDR3 loop reads CASSIEAEDAQYF. The CDR3, as DNA: TGTGCCAGTAGTATAGAGGCGGAGGACGCGCAGTACTTC. V gene TRBV19 combines with J gene TRBJ2-7; D might be TRBD2 (5 bases). Germline values: CDR1 LNHDA, CDR2 SQIVND (reference sequence). This CDR3 contains 13 residues. V lost 0 bases and J 9 bases, leaving 12 bases between the germline ends.

The gene calls are TRBV11-2 and TRBJ1-1, with 7 bases aligning to TRBD1. Trimming removed 3 bases from V and 1 base from J; junction bases left unmatched: 2. The CDR3 is 14 residues long. Germline V gene data show CDR1 as SGHAT and CDR2 as FQNNGV. CDR3 sequence: CASSFPGGNTEAFF. The CDR3 bases are TGTGCCAGCAGCTTCCCAGGGGGGAACACTGAAGCTTTCTTT.

The chain is built from TRBV4-1 and TRBJ2-1, with a possible D match to TRBD1 (6 bases). Trimming removed 1 base at V and 4 bases at J, with 11 bases between. Germline V lookup: CDR1 MGHRA, CDR2 YSYEKL. This CDR3 spans 15 amino acids. The CDR3 reads CASSQGGLVYNEQFF. DNA for the CDR3: TGCGCCAGCAGCCAAGGGGGGCTAGTTTACAATGAGCAGTTCTTC.

The rearrangement joins TRBV28 to TRBJ2-7; 7 bases match TRBD1. Germline CDR1 is MDHEN and CDR2 is SYDVKM. The ends lost 4 bases at V and 6 bases at J; junction bases unmatched: 6. This CDR3 is built from 13 residues. In DNA form, the CDR3 reads TGTGCCAGCAGTTCACCGACAGGGACCGAGCAGTACTTC. The encoded protein is CASSSPTGTEQYF. The whole variable domain, remainder taken from reference TRBV28 and TRBJ2-7, is DVKVTQSSRYLVKRTGEKVFLECVQDMDHENMFWYRQDPGLGLRLIYFSYDVKMKEKGDIPEGYSVSREKKERFSLILESASTNQTSMYLCASSSPTGTEQYFGPGTRLTVT.

The J gene is TRBJ1-6, the V gene TRBV5-5; TRBD1 is a possible D gene (6 bases). CDR3 size: 15 residues. The ends were cut back, 4 bases at V and 0 bases at J, with 8 bases in the middle. Germline CDR1 is SGHKS and CDR2 is YYEKEE (reference sequence). CDR3: CASSATGSYNSPLHF. The CDR3 nucleotides are TGTGCCAGCAGCGCGACAGGCTCCTATAATTCACCCCTCCACTTT.

The chain is built from TRBV13 and TRBJ2-1; 8 nucleotides agree with TRBD2. The germline gives CDR1 PRHDT, CDR2 FYEKMQ (reference sequence). Trimming cost V 5 bases and J 4 bases; bases outside gene matches: 7. This CDR3 spans 15 amino acids. In DNA form, the CDR3 reads TGTGCCAGCAGCATCCCGCTAGCGGGTTACAATGAGCAGTTCTTC. It encodes CASSIPLAGYNEQFF.

With respect to this clone: The sample has other DNA sequences that encode this CDR3 too. The V gene is TRBV5-1, the J gene TRBJ1-2; 12 bases agree with TRBD1. The J segment lost 4 bases and the V segment lost 3 bases, leaving 4 bases of the junction unmatched. The CDR3 totals 15 residues. Germline V lookup: CDR1 SGHRS, CDR2 YFSETQ. The CDR3 bases are TGCGCCAGCAGCTCCGGGACAGGGGGCGCCTATGGCTACACCTTC. Translated: CASSSGTGGAYGYTF.

The V call is TRBV7-3, the J call TRBJ2-1; 10 bases line up with TRBD2. The germline CDR1 and CDR2 sequences are SGHTA and FQGTGA. The CDR3 runs to 15 residues. V dropped 1 base and J dropped 10; count of bases not matched to a gene: 7. DNA for the CDR3: TGTGCCAGCAGCTTAAACGGGCTAGCGGGGGAGGAGCAGTTCTTC. The encoded protein is CASSLNGLAGEEQFF. The full variable domain, its missing parts supplied by reference TRBV7-3 and TRBJ2-1, is GAGVSQTPSNKVTEKGKYVELRCDPISGHTALYWYRQSLGQGPEFLIYFQGTGAADDSGLPNDRFFAVRPEGSVSTLKIQRTERGDSAVYLCASSLNGLAGEEQFFGPGTRLTVL.

This rearrangement joins TRBV3-1 (or the pseudogene TRBV3-2) to TRBJ2-3, with 7 bases lining up with TRBD2. V lost 5 bases, J lost 4 bases, and 9 bases stayed unmatched. There are 15 residues in the CDR3. CDR1 and CDR2 from the germline V gene are LGHDT and YNNKEL (reference sequence). CDR3 loop: CASSLSGLEADTQYF. The CDR3, as DNA: TGTGCCAGCAGCTTGTCCGGACTAGAAGCAGATACGCAGTATTTT.

The rearrangement uses TRBV5-4 and TRBJ2-1; TRBD2 matches 7 bases. CDR3 length: 15 amino acids. In germline, CDR1 is SGHNT, CDR2 YYREEE (reference sequence). The J segment lost 0 bases and the V segment lost 4 bases, leaving 4 bases of the junction unmatched. CDR3 protein: CASSTGEGSYNEQFF. The CDR3 DNA follows: TGTGCCAGCAGCACCGGGGAGGGCTCCTACAATGAGCAGTTCTTC.

The V gene is TRBV6-5, the J gene TRBJ2-5, with 11 bases matching TRBD2. The CDR3 is made up of 14 amino acids. Germline CDR1 and CDR2: MNHEY and SVGAGI. Trimming at V came to 6 bases and at J to 4 bases, leaving 4 bases not matched to a gene. The CDR3 DNA reads as TGTGCCAGCAGGCCAGGACTAGCGGGAGAGACCCAGTACTTC. Amino acids: CASRPGLAGETQYF.

The chain carries TRBV25-1 and TRBJ1-5, with D perhaps matching TRBD1 (5 bases). Looked up from germline, CDR1 is MGHDK and CDR2 is SYGVNS. The CDR3 covers 13 residues. Trimming cost V 5 bases and J 7 bases, with 12 bases left between them. The CDR3 protein is CASSSRAGQPQHF. The CDR3 region has the DNA TGTGCCAGCAGTAGCAGGGCTGGACAGCCCCAGCATTTT.

The V gene is TRBV14, the J gene TRBJ1-1, with D maybe TRBD1 (5 bases). V was cut by 4 bases and J by 0 bases, with 6 bases left in between. The CDR3 totals 13 residues. The germline V gene has CDR1 SGHDN and CDR2 FVKESK. This CDR3 reads CASSRGLNTEAFF. DNA of the CDR3: TGTGCCAGCAGCCGGGGCCTGAACACTGAAGCTTTCTTT.

In nucleotides, the CDR3 is TGCGCCAGCAGCCTTTCTGCAGGCTCCTACGAGCAGTACTTC. This translates into CASSLSAGSYEQYF. This chain uses TRBV5-1 with TRBJ2-7; unclear D gene. The CDR3 consists of 14 residues. In germline, CDR1 is SGHRS, CDR2 YFSETQ. V lost 4 bases to trimming and J lost 0 bases, with 11 bases between them.

The gene calls are TRBV6-5 and TRBJ1-1, with TRBD1 as a possible D gene (6 bases). In germline, CDR1 is MNHEY, CDR2 SVGAGI. The length of the CDR3 is 15 residues. Trimming cost V 4 bases and J 4 bases, with 16 bases left between them. The CDR3: CASSSSHRVITEAFF. In DNA, the CDR3 is TGTGCCAGCAGTTCATCTCACAGGGTAATCACTGAAGCTTTCTTT.

Only one count was recorded for this clone. The chain employs TRBV7-3 and TRBJ2-5, with 11 nucleotides matching TRBD1. Germline V gene sequence: CDR1 SGHTA, CDR2 FQGTGA. Unmatched junction bases numbered 3, after V lost 3 bases and J lost 3 bases. The CDR3 contains 15 residues. The CDR3 nucleotides read TGTGCCAGCAGCTTGATGGGACAGGGGGAAGAGACCCAGTACTTC. Encoded protein: CASSLMGQGEETQYF.

V gene TRBV19 combines with J gene TRBJ2-1; TRBD2 aligns across 14 bases. CDR1 LNHDA and CDR2 SQIVND come from the germline V gene (reference sequence). CDR3 length: 16 amino acids. Trimming removed 6 bases from V and 7 bases from J; junction bases left unmatched: 8. The CDR3 bases are TGTGCCAGTAGCCTAATCTGGACTAGCGGGAGGAATGAGCAGTTCTTC. It is translated as CASSLIWTSGRNEQFF. The whole variable domain, remainder taken from reference TRBV19 and TRBJ2-1, is DGGITQSPKYLFRKEGQNVTLSCEQNLNHDAMYWYRQDPGQGLRLIYYSQIVNDFQKGDIAEGYSVSREKKESFPLTVTSAQKNPTAFYLCASSLIWTSGRNEQFFGPGTRLTVL.

This chain connects TRBV18 to TRBJ2-2; D unresolved. The CDR3 is 15 amino acids. V lost 2 bases to trimming and J lost 0 bases, with 7 bases between them. Germline V CDR1 and CDR2: KGHSH, LQKENI. The CDR3 is CASSPDTANTGELFF. CDR3 bases: TGTGCCAGCTCACCAGACACCGCGAACACCGGGGAGCTGTTTTTT.

Comment on this clone: Other DNA sequences of this sample code for an identical CDR3. The chain has TRBV5-1 and TRBJ2-5; 11 bases line up with TRBD1. CDR1 and CDR2 from the germline V gene are SGHRS and YFSETQ. CDR3 size: 16 residues. The ends lost 3 bases at V and 0 bases at J; junction bases unmatched: 4. CDR3 residues: CASSSGTGGYQETQYF. The CDR3 DNA is TGCGCCAGCAGCTCCGGGACAGGGGGGTACCAAGAGACCCAGTACTTC.